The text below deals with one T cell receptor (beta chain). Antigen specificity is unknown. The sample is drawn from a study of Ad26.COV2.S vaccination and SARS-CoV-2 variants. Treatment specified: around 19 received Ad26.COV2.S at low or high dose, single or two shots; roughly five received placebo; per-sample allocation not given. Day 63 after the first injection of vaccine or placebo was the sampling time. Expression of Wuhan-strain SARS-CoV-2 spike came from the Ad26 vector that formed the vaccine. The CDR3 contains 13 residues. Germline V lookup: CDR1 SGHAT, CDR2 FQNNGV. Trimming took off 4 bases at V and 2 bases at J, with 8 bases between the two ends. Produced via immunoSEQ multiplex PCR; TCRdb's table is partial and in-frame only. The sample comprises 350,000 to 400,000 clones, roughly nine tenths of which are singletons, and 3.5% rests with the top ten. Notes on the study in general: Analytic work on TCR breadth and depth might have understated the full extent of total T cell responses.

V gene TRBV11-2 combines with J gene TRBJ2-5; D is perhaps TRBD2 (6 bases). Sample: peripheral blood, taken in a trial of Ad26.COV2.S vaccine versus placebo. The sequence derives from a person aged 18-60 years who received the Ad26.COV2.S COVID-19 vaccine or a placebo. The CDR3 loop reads CASSWGDQETQYF. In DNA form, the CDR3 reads TGTGCCAGCAGCTGGGGGGATCAAGAGACCCAGTACTTC.